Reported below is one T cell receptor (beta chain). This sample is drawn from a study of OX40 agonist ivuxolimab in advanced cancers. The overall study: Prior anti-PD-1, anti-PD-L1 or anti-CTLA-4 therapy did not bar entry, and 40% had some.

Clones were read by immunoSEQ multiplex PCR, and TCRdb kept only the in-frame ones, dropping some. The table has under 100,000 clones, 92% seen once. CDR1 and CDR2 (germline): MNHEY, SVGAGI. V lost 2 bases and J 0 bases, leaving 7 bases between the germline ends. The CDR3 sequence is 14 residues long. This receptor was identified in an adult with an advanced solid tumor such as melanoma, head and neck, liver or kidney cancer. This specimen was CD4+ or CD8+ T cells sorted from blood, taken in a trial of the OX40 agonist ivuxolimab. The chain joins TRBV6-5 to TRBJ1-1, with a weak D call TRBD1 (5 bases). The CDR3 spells CASSYGGMNTEAFF. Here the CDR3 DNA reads TGTGCCAGCAGTTACGGGGGAATGAACACTGAAGCTTTCTTT.